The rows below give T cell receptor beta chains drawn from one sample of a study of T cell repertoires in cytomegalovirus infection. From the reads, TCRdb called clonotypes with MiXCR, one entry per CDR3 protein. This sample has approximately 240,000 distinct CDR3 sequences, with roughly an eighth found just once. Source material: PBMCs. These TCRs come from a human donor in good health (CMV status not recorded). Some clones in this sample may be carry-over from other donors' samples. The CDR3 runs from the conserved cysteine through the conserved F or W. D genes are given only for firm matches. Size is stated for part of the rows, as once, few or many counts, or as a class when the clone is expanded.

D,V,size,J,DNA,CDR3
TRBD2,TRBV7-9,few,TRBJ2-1,TGTGCCAGCAGCCTAGCGGGGGGGCGGTGGAATGAGCAGTTCTTC,CASSLAGGRWNEQFF
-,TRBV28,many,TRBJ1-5,TGTGCCAGCAGGTCAACGGATGCGTATCAGCCCCAGCATTTT,CASRSTDAYQPQHF
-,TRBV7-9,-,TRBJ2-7,TGTGCCAGCAGCTTCGAGGGGATTGGCGAGCAGTACTTC,CASSFEGIGEQYF
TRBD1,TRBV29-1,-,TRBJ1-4,TGCAGCGTTGAAGAGGGACAGGGGAGTGAAAAACTGTTTTTT,CSVEEGQGSEKLFF
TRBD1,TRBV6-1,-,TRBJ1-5,TGTGCCAGCAGCCGGGACAGTGGGCTCAATCAGCCCCAGCATTTT,CASSRDSGLNQPQHF
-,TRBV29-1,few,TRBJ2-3,TGCAGCGTTGGTAAGATACAGGGCAGCACAGATACGCAGTATTTT,CSVGKIQGSTDTQYF
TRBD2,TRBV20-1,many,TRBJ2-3,TGCAGTGCTAGAGTCCCGGGACTACCAGATACGCAGTATTTT,CSARVPGLPDTQYF
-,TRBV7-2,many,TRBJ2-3,TGTGCCAGCAGCTTAGTCGGGGGAGCGGATACGCAGTATTTT,CASSLVGGADTQYF
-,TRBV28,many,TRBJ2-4,TGTGCCAGCAGTTCTCAACCGCTTGTTGGCAGCCGAGGGACCAAAAACATTCAGTACTTC,CASSSQPLVGSRGTKNIQYF
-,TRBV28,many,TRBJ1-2,TGTGCCAGCAGTTTTGGGCAGCACTATGGCTACACCTTC,CASSFGQHYGYTF
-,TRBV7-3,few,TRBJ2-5,TGTGCCAGCAGCCCCCGGGGCCGAGAAGAGACCCAGTACTTC,CASSPRGREETQYF
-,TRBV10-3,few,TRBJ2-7,TGTGCCATCAGTGTCGAGCACTACGAGCAGTACTTC,CAISVEHYEQYF
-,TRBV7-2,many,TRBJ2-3,TGTGCCAGCAGCCCCCGCCCAGCGCGAGATACGCAGTATTTT,CASSPRPARDTQYF
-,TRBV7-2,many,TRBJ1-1,TGTGCCAGCAGCTTAGCTTCGGACAGCCGCCGAGCTTTCTTT,CASSLASDSRRAFF
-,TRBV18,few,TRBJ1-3,TGTGCCAGCTCACCTGGGGCCACTGGAAACACCATATATTTT,CASSPGATGNTIYF
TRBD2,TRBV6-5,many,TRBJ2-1,TGTGCCAGCAGTTACTCGGGTGGGACTAGCGGGGATGAGCAGTTCTTC,CASSYSGGTSGDEQFF
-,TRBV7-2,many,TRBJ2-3,TGTGCCAGCAGCTGGGGGATAGGATACGATACGCAGTATTTT,CASSWGIGYDTQYF
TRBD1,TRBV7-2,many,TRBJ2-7,TGTGCCAGCAGCTGGACAGGAGGTCGGGTCGAGCAGTACTTC,CASSWTGGRVEQYF
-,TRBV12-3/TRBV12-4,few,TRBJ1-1,TGTGCCAGCAGTTTTGGGGATGACAGGTGGACTGAAGCTTTCTTT,CASSFGDDRWTEAFF
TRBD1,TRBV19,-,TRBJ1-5,TGTGCCAGTAGAGGGGACAGGGGGCTGAGCAATCAGCCCCAGCATTTT,CASRGDRGLSNQPQHF
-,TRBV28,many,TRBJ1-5,TGTGCCAGCAGTTTTCAGCAGCCCCAGCATTTT,CASSFQQPQHF
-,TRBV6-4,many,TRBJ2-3,TGTGCCAGCAGTGCCCCTGGGTCAGATACGCAGTATTTT,CASSAPGSDTQYF
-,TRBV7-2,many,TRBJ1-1,TGTGCCAGCAGCTTAGAGGTCGGTGGGCTGAACACTGAAGCTTTCTTT,CASSLEVGGLNTEAFF
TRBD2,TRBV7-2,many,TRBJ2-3,TGTGCCAGCAGCTTTAGCGGCGGGAGTAGCACAGATACGCAGTATTTT,CASSFSGGSSTDTQYF
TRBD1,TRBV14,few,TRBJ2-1,TGTGCCAGCAGCGCCCGGGACAGGTACAATGAGCAGTTCTTC,CASSARDRYNEQFF
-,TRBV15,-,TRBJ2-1,TGTGCCACCAGCAGAGCCGGAGGGGGGTTCAAGTACAATGAGCAGTTCTTC,CATSRAGGGFKYNEQFF
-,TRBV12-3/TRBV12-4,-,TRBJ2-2,TGTGCCAGCAGTTTAACCTTCCGGGGCCGAACCGGGGAGCTGTTTTTT,CASSLTFRGRTGELFF
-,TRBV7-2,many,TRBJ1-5,TGTGCCAGCAGCGCGAACTGGGGTCAGCCCCAGCATTTT,CASSANWGQPQHF
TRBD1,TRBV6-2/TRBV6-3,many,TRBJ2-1,TGTGCCAGCAGTTACTCGATAGGACAGGGTAGGGATGAGCAGTTCTTC,CASSYSIGQGRDEQFF
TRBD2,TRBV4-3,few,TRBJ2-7,TGCGCCAGCAGCCAAGATTCTAGCGGGAGATCCGAGCAGTACTTC,CASSQDSSGRSEQYF
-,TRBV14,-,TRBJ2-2,TGTGCCAGCAGCCAAGAACTGTCCGGGGAGCTGTTTTTT,CASSQELSGELFF
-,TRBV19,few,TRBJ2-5,TGTGCCAGTAGTAATTGGGAAAGGACCCAGTACTTC,CASSNWERTQYF
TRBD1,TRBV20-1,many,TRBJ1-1,TGCAGTGCTAAAACGACAGGGGCTTACTATGAAGCTTTCTTT,CSAKTTGAYYEAFF
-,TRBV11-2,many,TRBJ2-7,TGTGCCAGCAGCTCACTGCGGGGCTCGATCAACGAGCAGTACTTC,CASSSLRGSINEQYF
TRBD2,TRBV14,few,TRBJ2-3,TGTGCCAGCAGCCAAGAGACAGCATTAGCGGGAGATCAAGATACGCAGTATTTT,CASSQETALAGDQDTQYF
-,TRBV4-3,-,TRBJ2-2,TGCGCCAGCAGCCAGACGGACGGTAACACCGGGGAGCTGTTTTTT,CASSQTDGNTGELFF
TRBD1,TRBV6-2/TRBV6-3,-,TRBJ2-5,TGTGCCAGCAGGAAGGACAGGGGTGGAGAGACCCAGTACTTC,CASRKDRGGETQYF